This T cell receptor (beta chain) stems from a study of shared clonotypes between healthy human individuals. Germline-derived CDR1 and CDR2 are ENHRY and SYGVKD. The CDR3 is 10 residues long. V was shortened by 5 bases and J by 7 bases, with 2 bases between the two germline ends. Method: immunoSEQ multiplex PCR; TCRdb's copy keeps in-frame clones and lacks some. The table shows roughly 2.6 million clones, with more than 80% occurring only once. Sequencing used naive CD4+ T cells sorted from blood. Described subset: CD45RA+ positively selected. This sequence joins TRBV10-3 and TRBJ1-4; D gene unclear. This receptor was identified in a man aged 18 to 29 in good health. CDR3 sequence reads: CAISSEKLFF. The CDR3 nucleotides are TGTGCCATCAGTTCTGAAAAACTGTTTTTT.